These T cell receptor beta chains were read from a single sample in a study of OX40 agonist ivuxolimab in advanced cancers. Assay used: immunoSEQ multiplex PCR; TCRdb lists only in-frame clones, some missing. The sample contains some 8,900 clones, 70% of which appear only once. This sample comprised CD4+ or CD8+ T cells sorted from blood, obtained in a trial of the OX40 agonist ivuxolimab. The receptors derive from an adult with an advanced solid tumor such as melanoma, head and neck, liver or kidney cancer. Both conserved end residues are trimmed from each CDR3. The size entry is marked missing in some rows and otherwise reads once, few, many or a size class.

TRBJ2-1 many TRBV5-6 ASSLQFGSSYNEQF
TRBJ2-1 once TRBV7-9 ASSSGLGRF
TRBJ1-5 NA TRBV4-1 ASSQETGGLEPQH
TRBJ2-1 NA TRBV4-3 ASSQDVTYNEQF
TRBJ2-7 once TRBV11-1 ASSLELGREGIYEQY
TRBJ2-3 NA TRBV7-6 ASSWTSEKDTQY
TRBJ2-3 NA TRBV9 ASSSGQGRTDTQY
TRBJ1-5 NA TRBV10-3 AISEAGVGNQPQH
TRBJ2-7 NA TRBV20-1 SARTGYEQY
TRBJ2-1 hyperexpanded TRBV27 ASSLGGWNEQF
TRBJ1-1 NA TRBV28 ASSSNTEAF